This T cell receptor beta chain was sequenced during a study of cytomegalovirus exposure and HLA in healthy donors. At sampling all donors were nominally healthy, likely with unrecorded immune exposures. Comment on this clone: Its antigen is unidentified.

Study observations and caveats: There were 150 to 200 TCR beta chains listed as cytomegalovirus-associated.

Researchers ran the PCR with 60 Vbeta and 13 Jbeta primers. Measured with immunoSEQ multiplex PCR; TCRdb has only the in-frame clones, and not every one. The data hold roughly 130,000 clones, with approximately 82% observed a single time. What was sequenced was PBMCs. The TCR was taken from a boy aged 2 to 9 in good health and CMV-seronegative.

The CDR3 spells CASSSFIGYTF. The CDR3 DNA follows: TGTGCCAGTAGTTCTTTTATTGGCTACACCTTC. The chain has TRBV19 and TRBJ1-2; D is undetermined. The CDR3 covers 11 residues. The germline CDR1 and CDR2 sequences are LNHDA and SQIVND (reference sequence). V was trimmed by 5 bases and J by 7 bases, leaving 8 bases between them.